The rows below give T cell receptor beta chains drawn from one sample of a study of blood T cell repertoires in COVID-19. Repertoires were generated with immunoSEQ multiplex PCR, while TCRdb's copy carries only in-frame clones and drops some. The sample lists 95,000 to 150,000 clones, 65% to 85% occurring once. Sequencing input: peripheral blood. These TCRs come from a woman in her 70s with acute or convalescent COVID-19. Each CDR3 is given with its conserved first and last residue. The D gene is left open where the match is weak. Some rows mark clone size as missing; the rest say once, few, many or name a class of expanded clone.

TGTGCCAGCAGCCAAGAAGTAGCGCGGAACACTGAAGCTTTCTTT | CASSQEVARNTEAFF | TRBJ1-1 | . | TRBV14 | few
TGTGCCAGTAGTTCGGGACTAGCGGGAGAGAATGAGCAGTTCTTC | CASSSGLAGENEQFF | TRBJ2-1 | TRBD2 | TRBV19 | .
TGTGCCAGCAGCTTAGGACAGCGTTTCCTATATTTT | CASSLGQRFLYF | TRBJ1-3 | . | TRBV12-3/TRBV12-4 | .
TGTGCCAGCAGTTACTCGGAGGGGCTGAACACTGAAGCTTTCTTT | CASSYSEGLNTEAFF | TRBJ1-1 | . | TRBV6-5 | .
TGCGCCAGCAGCTTGGAAGGAGGCTCGAGCTCTGGAAACACCATATATTTT | CASSLEGGSSSGNTIYF | TRBJ1-3 | . | TRBV5-1 | .
TGCGCCAGCAGCCATCTCAGAACGGGGGGGACAGATACGCAGTATTTT | CASSHLRTGGTDTQYF | TRBJ2-3 | TRBD2 | TRBV4-1 | once
TGTGTCAGAAGCTTAGACCCCGGGTCGGTGGGAGTGGACAATGAGCAGTTCTTC | CVRSLDPGSVGVDNEQFF | TRBJ2-1 | . | TRBV7-5 | .
TGTGCCAGCAGCGTCGGGACAGCCGGTAGCTACACCTTC | CASSVGTAGSYTF | TRBJ1-2 | TRBD1 | TRBV11-3 | .
TGTGCCAGCAGCCGCATGCGCGGAAACACCATATATTTT | CASSRMRGNTIYF | TRBJ1-3 | . | TRBV12-3/TRBV12-4 | .
TGTGCCAGCAGCTTACCTCAGCAGCCCCAGCATTTT | CASSLPQQPQHF | TRBJ1-5 | . | TRBV5-8 | once
TGTGCCAGCAGCCTCCTGAGGGTAGGGAACACTGAAGCTTTCTTT | CASSLLRVGNTEAFF | TRBJ1-1 | . | TRBV7-9 | .
TGTGCCAGCTCACCAAACGGGAATTCACCCCTCCACTTT | CASSPNGNSPLHF | TRBJ1-6 | . | TRBV18 | once
TGTGCCAGTAGTATTAAGAAGAGCGGGGGGCGGGGAGATACGCAGTATTTT | CASSIKKSGGRGDTQYF | TRBJ2-3 | TRBD2 | TRBV19 | .
TGTGCCAGCAGTTATTGGGGGGGCCCAGATACGCAGTATTTT | CASSYWGGPDTQYF | TRBJ2-3 | . | TRBV6-2/TRBV6-3 | .
TGTGCCAGCAGCGACCGGGACAGAACTAACTATGGCTACACCTTC | CASSDRDRTNYGYTF | TRBJ1-2 | TRBD1 | TRBV2 | .
TGTGCCAGCAGCTTAGTTCGTCAGCCCCAGCATTTT | CASSLVRQPQHF | TRBJ1-5 | . | TRBV7-8 | .
TGTGCCTGGAGTGATTGGAACAGGGGATCTCATGGCTACACCTTC | CAWSDWNRGSHGYTF | TRBJ1-2 | TRBD1 | TRBV30 | .
TGTGCCAGCAGTTTATACACGAACACTGAAGCTTTCTTT | CASSLYTNTEAFF | TRBJ1-1 | . | TRBV28 | few
TGTGCCTGGAGGGCACAGGGGGGTTCACCCCTCCACTTT | CAWRAQGGSPLHF | TRBJ1-6 | TRBD1 | TRBV30 | .
TGTGCCAGCAGCTACAGGGTCACAATGAACACTGAAGCTTTCTTT | CASSYRVTMNTEAFF | TRBJ1-1 | . | TRBV5-6 | .
TGTGCCAGCAGCAACACAGGGCGCAATGAGCAGTTCTTC | CASSNTGRNEQFF | TRBJ2-1 | . | TRBV7-2 | once
TGCGCCAGCAGCCAGGAGCACGGACTAGCGGGGGGGCCGGGGGAGACCCAGTACTTC | CASSQEHGLAGGPGETQYF | TRBJ2-5 | TRBD2 | TRBV4-3 | .
TGTGCCAGCAGTCGGGGACAGACTAACTATGGCTACACCTTC | CASSRGQTNYGYTF | TRBJ1-2 | TRBD1 | TRBV6-2/TRBV6-3 | .
TGTGCCAGCAGGGAACAGGGGGCGGGCAATCAGCCCCAGCATTTT | CASREQGAGNQPQHF | TRBJ1-5 | TRBD1 | TRBV27 | .
TGTGCCTGGAGCGTAACAGGGGGGTGGAAGACCCAGTACTTC | CAWSVTGGWKTQYF | TRBJ2-5 | TRBD1 | TRBV30 | once
TGTGCCAGTAGTCCAGGGACAGGGGTCACTGAAGCTTTCTTT | CASSPGTGVTEAFF | TRBJ1-1 | TRBD1 | TRBV19 | .
TGCGCCAGCAGCTTTCAGGGGCTCGGCTATGGCTACACCTTC | CASSFQGLGYGYTF | TRBJ1-2 | . | TRBV5-1 | .
TGCAGCTTCAAATCTCCCCGCTACGGAAACACCATATATTTT | CSFKSPRYGNTIYF | TRBJ1-3 | . | TRBV29-1 | .
TGTGCCAGCAGCCAAAGTTGGTGGACTAGCGGGGGCCTCCAAGAGACCCAGTACTTC | CASSQSWWTSGGLQETQYF | TRBJ2-5 | TRBD2 | TRBV4-2 | .
TGTGCCAGCAGCCCTCATCCGGGACAGGGGTATGGAAACACCATATATTTT | CASSPHPGQGYGNTIYF | TRBJ1-3 | TRBD1 | TRBV7-6 | once
TGTGCAAGTCGCTCTAATCCCTCGACAGATACGCAGTATTTT | CASRSNPSTDTQYF | TRBJ2-3 | . | TRBV12-2 | .
TGTGCCAGCAGCGCCGGGACAGGGGCTAGTGAGCAGTTCTTC | CASSAGTGASEQFF | TRBJ2-1 | TRBD1 | TRBV7-9 | .